The next 20 T cell receptor beta chains were all read from a single sample in a study of T cell changes during pregnancy in multiple sclerosis. Only in-frame clones appear in the TCRdb table, and some are missing; sequencing was by immunoSEQ multiplex PCR. This table holds 75,000 to 95,000 clones, 85% to 95% found once. The sample consisted of peripheral blood, taken before pregnancy. Receptor source: a female donor with multiple sclerosis, enrolled in a pregnancy study.

The CDR3 spells CASSYGRDGVSYEQYF. CDR3 in DNA: TGTGCCAGCAGTTACGGGCGGGACGGAGTCTCCTACGAGCAGTACTTC. The chain uses TRBV27 and TRBJ2-7; possibly TRBD2 for D (6 bases). The germline V gene encodes CDR1 MNHEY and CDR2 SMNVEV (reference sequence). V lost 4 bases and J 0 bases, leaving 16 bases between the germline ends. CDR3 length: 16 residues.

This chain connects TRBV15 to TRBJ1-1; D gene ambiguous. V shed 8 bases and J shed 0 bases, with 10 bases lying between them. The CDR3 has 13 amino acids. Germline V gene data show CDR1 as LNHNV and CDR2 as YYDKDF (reference sequence). The chain's CDR3 is CATRGSVNTEAFF. The CDR3 DNA reads TGTGCCACCCGAGGGTCAGTGAACACTGAAGCTTTCTTT.

Here the CDR3 reads CASSPNRVYEQYF. In DNA, the CDR3 is TGTGCCAGCAGTCCCAACAGGGTTTACGAGCAGTACTTC. J is TRBJ2-7 and V is TRBV27, with TRBD1 as a possible D gene (6 bases). There are 13 residues in the CDR3. V gave up 5 bases and J gave up 4 bases, with 12 bases separating them. The germline V gene encodes CDR1 MNHEY and CDR2 SMNVEV (reference sequence).

This chain joins TRBV5-8 and TRBJ2-3, with 9 bases identical to TRBD1. The germline CDR1 and CDR2 sequences are SGHTS and YDEGEE. The CDR3 consists of 18 residues. Losses at the gene ends were 0 bases for V and 1 base for J; bases not matched to a gene: 9. The CDR3 DNA reads as TGTGCCAGCAGCTTGGACTCTGGGACAGGGTTACGCACAGATACGCAGTATTTT. Translated: CASSLDSGTGLRTDTQYF.

This clone has just one count. The genes are TRBV2 and TRBJ1-2; D remains unclear. The V gene lost 6 bases and the J gene lost 1 base, with 6 bases spanning the gap. From germline, CDR1 is SNHLY and CDR2 FYNNEI. CDR3 length: 12 residues. CDR3 DNA sequence: TGTGCCAGCAGAGGACTTAACTATGGCTACACCTTC. Translating gives CASRGLNYGYTF.

This chain connects TRBV5-1 to TRBJ1-1; the D is unclear. Germline CDR1 SGHRS, CDR2 YFSETQ. CDR3 length: 13 amino acids. Trimming took 3 bases from V and 5 from J, leaving 11 bases between them. The CDR3 sequence: CASSSLGWTEAFF. For the CDR3, the DNA is TGCGCCAGCAGCTCCCTCGGTTGGACTGAAGCTTTCTTT.

The rearrangement uses TRBV12-5 and TRBJ2-7; D is perhaps TRBD2 (6 bases). V was pared by 6 bases and J by 8 bases, with 17 bases between. This CDR3 has 13 amino acids. The germline V gene encodes CDR1 LGHNT and CDR2 FRNRAP. The CDR3 nucleotides are TGTGCTAGTGGACCCGGGACTGGGGTCAAGCAGTACTTC. Its translation: CASGPGTGVKQYF. Together with reference TRBV12-5 and TRBJ2-7, the CDR3 gives the full variable domain: DARVTQTPRHKVTEMGQEVTMRCQPILGHNTVFWYRQTMMQGLELLAYFRNRAPLDDSGMPKDRFSAEMPDATLATLKIQPSEPRDSAVYFCASGPGTGVKQYFGPGTRLTVT.

V gene TRBV7-6 combines with J gene TRBJ1-2; D is perhaps TRBD1 (6 bases). CDR1 is SGHVS, CDR2 FNYEAQ, per germline. V was cut by 2 bases and J by 8 bases, with 9 bases left in between. The CDR3 consists of 12 residues. The CDR3 protein is CASSLQGGGYTF. CDR3 in DNA: TGTGCCAGCAGCTTACAAGGGGGAGGCTACACCTTC.

This clone came up many times. The chain joins TRBV7-9 to TRBJ1-4, with 7 positions matching TRBD1. The CDR3 spans 15 residues. The germline CDR1 and CDR2 sequences are SEHNR and FQNEAQ (reference sequence). The trim removed 5 bases at V and 4 bases at J, leaving 7 bases unmatched. CDR3 loop: CASSHGQAFNEKLFF. CDR3 nucleotides: TGTGCCAGCAGCCACGGACAGGCTTTTAATGAAAAACTGTTTTTT.

The chain has TRBV5-1 and TRBJ2-1; possible D gene TRBD1, 6 bases. There are 16 residues in the CDR3. V was trimmed by 4 bases and J by 6 bases, leaving 20 bases between them. CDR1 is SGHRS, CDR2 YFSETQ, per germline. The CDR3: CASSQEGVQLFNEQFF. CDR3 DNA sequence: TGCGCCAGCAGCCAAGAGGGGGTCCAGTTATTCAATGAGCAGTTCTTC.

The count of this clone is one. The rearrangement uses TRBV14 and TRBJ2-1, with 10 bases identical to TRBD2. J lost 3 bases, V lost 3 bases, and 8 bases had no gene match. The CDR3 spans 17 residues. From germline, CDR1 is SGHDN and CDR2 FVKESK. The CDR3 DNA sequence: TGTGCCAGCAGCCAGCTCGGACTAGCGGACAGCTACAATGAGCAGTTCTTC. This encodes CASSQLGLADSYNEQFF.

This chain connects TRBV19 to TRBJ2-5; perhaps TRBD1 as D (5 bases). Deletions cut 10 bases from V and 4 bases from J, with 22 bases between. The CDR3 consists of 15 residues. Germline-derived CDR1 and CDR2 are LNHDA and SQIVND (reference sequence). The CDR3 sequence: CATSPSRAQGETQYF. The CDR3 DNA is TGTGCCACCTCCCCCAGCCGGGCCCAGGGAGAGACCCAGTACTTC.

The V gene is TRBV7-3, the J gene TRBJ2-3, with D uncertain. V was pared by 5 bases and J by 6 bases, with 12 bases between. CDR1 SGHTA and CDR2 FQGTGA come from the germline V gene. The CDR3 contains 13 residues. CDR3 DNA: TGTGCCAGCAGCCCCCCGGGTTCTGATACGCAGTATTTT. Translating it yields CASSPPGSDTQYF. Variable domain in full (rest from reference TRBV7-3 and TRBJ2-3): GAGVSQTPSNKVTEKGKYVELRCDPISGHTALYWYRQSLGQGPEFLIYFQGTGAADDSGLPNDRFFAVRPEGSVSTLKIQRTERGDSAVYLCASSPPGSDTQYFGPGTRLTVL.

This chain uses TRBV7-2 with TRBJ1-3; D not certain. Trimming took 5 bases from V and 2 from J, leaving 7 bases between them. In germline, CDR1 is SGHTA, CDR2 FQGNSA. The CDR3 length is 13 residues. The CDR3 nucleotides are TGTGCCAGCAGCCCTAACCCTGGAAACACCATATATTTT. Translated, it gives CASSPNPGNTIYF.

V and J are TRBV19 and TRBJ2-2; D perhaps matches TRBD1 (5 bases). Between the trimmed V and J ends, which lost 4 bases and 4 bases, there was a span of 10 bases. The CDR3 runs to 14 residues. The germline V gene has CDR1 LNHDA and CDR2 SQIVND (reference sequence). The CDR3 is CASSSGRVTGELFF. The CDR3 DNA follows: TGTGCCAGTAGTAGTGGCAGGGTCACCGGGGAGCTGTTTTTT.

The rearrangement links TRBV11-2 to TRBJ2-5; 8 nucleotides match TRBD1. Germline lookup yields CDR1 SGHAT and CDR2 FQNNGV. The junction had 6 bases not matched to a gene; V was cut back by 4 bases and J by 2 bases. The CDR3 has 15 residues. The DNA for the CDR3 is TGTGCCAGCAGCTACTTACAGGGGGAACAAGAGACCCAGTACTTC. Translated: CASSYLQGEQETQYF.

This chain uses TRBV29-1 with TRBJ2-7, with 11 bases aligning to TRBD1. Germline lookup yields CDR1 SQVTM and CDR2 ANQGSEA. J was trimmed by 5 bases and V by 4 bases; bases with no gene match: 4. The CDR3 extends over 13 amino acids. The CDR3 nucleotides read TGCAGCGTTGGCGGACAGGGGGCCGACGAGCAGTACTTC. This translates into CSVGGQGADEQYF.

This chain links TRBV27 with TRBJ2-1, with TRBD2 matching 10 bases. The V segment lost 10 bases and the J segment 7 bases; nucleotides outside the gene matches: 13. Per the germline V gene, CDR1 is MNHEY and CDR2 is SMNVEV (reference sequence). The CDR3 covers 15 residues. As DNA, the CDR3 is TGTGCCAAGTCAAAGCTAGCGGGGGACTCTAATGAGCAGTTCTTC. Translated, it gives CAKSKLAGDSNEQFF.

As for this clone: The junction and the germline gene differ at one end; a read error may be behind it. The chain links TRBV19 to TRBJ1-1; 8 bases line up with TRBD1. The CDR3 runs 15 residues. The germline V gene has CDR1 LNHDA and CDR2 SQIVND (reference sequence). The CDR3 DNA reads as TGTGCCAGTAGTAACCGGGACAGGAGGAACCCTGAAGCTTTCTTT. Amino acids: CASSNRDRRNPEAFF.

V and J are TRBV11-1 and TRBJ2-5; 7 bases line up with TRBD1. Germline V lookup: CDR1 SGHAT, CDR2 FQDESV (reference sequence). The junction had 4 bases not matched to a gene; V was cut back by 5 bases and J by 1 base. This CDR3 has 14 amino acids. CDR3 sequence reads: CASSVDRVQETQYF. The CDR3 DNA sequence: TGTGCCAGCAGCGTCGACAGGGTCCAAGAGACCCAGTACTTC.